Listed here are 8 T cell receptor beta chains from one sample, sequenced in a study of shared clonotypes between healthy human individuals. The naive CD8 fraction comprised CD45RO-negative cells positively selected for CCR7 and excluded terminally differentiated effector memory CD45RA+ cells. Clones were sequenced by immunoSEQ multiplex PCR, and TCRdb holds only the in-frame ones, with some missing. The repertoire holds around 1,900,000 clones, with 93% as singletons. Material: naive CD8+ T cells from PBMCs. Source of these receptors: a man aged 18 to 35 in good health. Some clones in this sample may be carry-over from other donors' samples.

The chain combines TRBV10-3 with TRBJ1-5, with a tentative D call TRBD1 (5 bases). The V and J ends lost 4 bases and 0 bases respectively, with 10 bases between them. This CDR3 contains 15 residues. CDR1 and CDR2 from the germline V gene are ENHRY and SYGVKD. CDR3 in amino acids: CAISVGEYSNQPQHF. The DNA of the CDR3 is TGTGCCATCAGTGTGGGGGAATATAGCAATCAGCCCCAGCATTTT.

The V gene is TRBV6-1, the J gene TRBJ2-7, with 7 positions matching TRBD2. CDR1 MNHNS and CDR2 SASEGT come from the germline V gene. With V trimmed by 1 base and J by 2 bases, 5 bases remained unmatched. The CDR3 runs 15 residues. CDR3 DNA: TGTGCCAGCAGTGAAGACCTAGCGGTTCCCTACGAGCAGTACTTC. It specifies CASSEDLAVPYEQYF.

On this clone itself: The sample has other DNA sequences that encode this CDR3 too. The chain combines TRBV27 with TRBJ1-1; D is perhaps TRBD1 (5 bases). Germline lookup yields CDR1 MNHEY and CDR2 SMNVEV (reference sequence). The CDR3 covers 14 residues. Trimming took off 4 bases at V and 5 bases at J, with 14 bases between the two ends. Here the CDR3 reads CASSYTGGGTEAFF. The CDR3 nucleotides are TGTGCCAGCAGTTATACTGGGGGGGGGACTGAAGCTTTCTTT.

The gene calls are TRBV5-4 and TRBJ2-3; 11 bases map to TRBD2. V was pared by 2 bases and J by 3 bases, with 5 bases of the junction left unmatched. Per the germline V gene, CDR1 is SGHNT and CDR2 is YYREEE (reference sequence). The CDR3 consists of 16 residues. Written as DNA, the CDR3 is TGTGCCAGCAGCTTCCGACTAGCGGGGCTAACAGATACGCAGTATTTT. Translated, it gives CASSFRLAGLTDTQYF.

The chain has TRBV6-1 and TRBJ2-2; the match to TRBD2 covers 9 bases. The CDR3 is made up of 17 amino acids. Germline V gene sequence: CDR1 MNHNS, CDR2 SASEGT. Trimming removed 0 bases from V and 0 bases from J; junction bases left unmatched: 2. The CDR3 DNA reads as TGTGCCAGCAGTGAAGCGCGACTAGCGGCGAACACCGGGGAGCTGTTTTTT. Protein: CASSEARLAANTGELFF.

The genes are TRBV27 and TRBJ1-4, with D perhaps matching TRBD1 (6 bases). The CDR3 is 15 amino acids. Trimming took off 7 bases at V and 7 bases at J, with 19 bases between the two ends. The V gene's germline CDR1 is MNHEY and CDR2 SMNVEV (reference sequence). The CDR3 sequence is CASTTNRGAGEKLFF. DNA of the CDR3: TGTGCCAGCACCACGAATAGGGGGGCTGGTGAAAAACTGTTTTTT. Full variable domain (missing parts from reference TRBV27 and TRBJ1-4): EAQVTQNPRYLITVTGKKLTVTCSQNMNHEYMSWYRQDPGLGLRQIYYSMNVEVTDKGDVPEGYKVSRKEKRNFPLILESPSPNQTSLYFCASTTNRGAGEKLFFGSGTQLSVL.

This clone was seen just once. The gene calls are TRBV6-5 and TRBJ1-1; 7 bases fit TRBD1. CDR3 length: 13 amino acids. After removal of 7 bases from V and 5 bases from J, the junction contained 7 bases not matched to a gene. CDR1 is MNHEY, CDR2 SVGAGI, per germline. The CDR3: CASKTGRWTEAFF. The CDR3 DNA follows: TGTGCCAGCAAGACAGGGCGGTGGACTGAAGCTTTCTTT.

The CDR3 reads CASSPLPRRTGKTEAFF. CDR3 sequence (DNA): TGTGCCAGCAGTCCCCTACCTCGTCGGACAGGGAAGACTGAAGCTTTCTTT. This chain uses TRBV27 with TRBJ1-1, with 8 bases identical to TRBD1. This CDR3 region has 17 residues. Germline V gene data show CDR1 as MNHEY and CDR2 as SMNVEV (reference sequence). V lost 5 bases, J lost 5 bases, and 16 bases stayed unmatched.